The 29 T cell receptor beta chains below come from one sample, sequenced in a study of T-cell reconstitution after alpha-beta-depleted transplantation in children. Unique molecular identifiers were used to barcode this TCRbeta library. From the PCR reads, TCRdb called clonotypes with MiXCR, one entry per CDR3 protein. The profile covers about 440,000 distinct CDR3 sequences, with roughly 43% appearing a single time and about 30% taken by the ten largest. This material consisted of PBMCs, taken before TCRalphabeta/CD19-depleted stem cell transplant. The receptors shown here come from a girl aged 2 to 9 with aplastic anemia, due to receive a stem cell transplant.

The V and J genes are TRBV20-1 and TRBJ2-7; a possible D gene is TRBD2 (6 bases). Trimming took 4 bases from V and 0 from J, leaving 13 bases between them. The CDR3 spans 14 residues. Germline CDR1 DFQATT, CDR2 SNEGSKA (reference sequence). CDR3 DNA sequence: TGCAGTGCTACGGGCCTCGGGAGCTCCTACGAGCAGTACTTC. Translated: CSATGLGSSYEQYF.

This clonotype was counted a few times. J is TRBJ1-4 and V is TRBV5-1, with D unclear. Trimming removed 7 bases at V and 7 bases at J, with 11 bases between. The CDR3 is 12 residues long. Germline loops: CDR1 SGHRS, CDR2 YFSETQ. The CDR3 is CASSREGEKLFF. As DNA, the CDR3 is TGCGCCAGCTCCCGAGAGGGTGAAAAACTGTTTTTT.

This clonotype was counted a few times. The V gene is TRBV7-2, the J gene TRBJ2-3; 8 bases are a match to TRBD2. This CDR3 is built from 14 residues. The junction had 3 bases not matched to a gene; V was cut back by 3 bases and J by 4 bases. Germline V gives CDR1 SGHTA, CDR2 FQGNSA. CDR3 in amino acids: CASSFGRVADTQYF. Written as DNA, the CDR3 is TGTGCCAGCAGCTTCGGGAGGGTAGCAGATACGCAGTATTTT.

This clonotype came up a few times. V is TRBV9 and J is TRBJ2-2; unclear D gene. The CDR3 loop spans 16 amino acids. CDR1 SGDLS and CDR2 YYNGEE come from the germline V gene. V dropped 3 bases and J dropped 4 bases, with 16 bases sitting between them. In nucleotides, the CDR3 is TGTGCCAGCAGCGAGCTGCTCGGAGAAGGCACCGGGGAGCTGTTTTTT. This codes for CASSELLGEGTGELFF. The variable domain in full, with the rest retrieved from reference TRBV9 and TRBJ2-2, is DSGVTQTPKHLITATGQRVTLRCSPRSGDLSVYWYQQSLDQGLQFLIQYYNGEERAKGNILERFSAQQFPDLHSELNLSSLELGDSALYFCASSELLGEGTGELFFGEGSRLTVL.

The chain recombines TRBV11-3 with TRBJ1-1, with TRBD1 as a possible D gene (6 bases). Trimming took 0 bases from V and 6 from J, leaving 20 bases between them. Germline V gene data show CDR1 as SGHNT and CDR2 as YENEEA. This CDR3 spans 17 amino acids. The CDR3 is CASSLERDRAEGAEAFF. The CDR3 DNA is TGTGCCAGCAGCTTAGAACGGGACCGCGCAGAGGGGGCTGAAGCTTTCTTT.

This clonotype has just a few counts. CDR3 sequence (DNA): TGCAGTGCTACAGACCCGGGTCAGCAAGAGACCCAGTACTTC. This gives the protein CSATDPGQQETQYF. This chain joins TRBV20-1 and TRBJ2-5; D is ambiguous. V lost 4 bases to trimming and J lost 2 bases, with 14 bases between them. Germline CDR1 and CDR2: DFQATT and SNEGSKA (reference sequence). The CDR3 is 14 residues long.

This chain's CDR3 is CSALRTSGTTTDTQYF. The CDR3 region has the DNA TGCAGTGCCCTTAGGACTAGCGGCACTACGACAGATACGCAGTATTTT. The chain has TRBV20-1 and TRBJ2-3; 10 bases match TRBD2. Germline V gives CDR1 DFQATT, CDR2 SNEGSKA (reference sequence). The CDR3 is 16 amino acids. After removal of 6 bases from V and 3 bases from J, the junction contained 12 bases not matched to a gene.

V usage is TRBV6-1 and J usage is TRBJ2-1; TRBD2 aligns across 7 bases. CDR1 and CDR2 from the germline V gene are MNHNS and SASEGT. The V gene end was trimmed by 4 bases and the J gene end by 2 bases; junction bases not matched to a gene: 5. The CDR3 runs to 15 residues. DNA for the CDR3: TGTGCCAGCAGTGTCGCTAGCGGAGCCTACAATGAGCAGTTCTTC. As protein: CASSVASGAYNEQFF.

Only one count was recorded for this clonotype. The DNA of the CDR3 is TGTGCCAGCATGCTGGATAGGGCTCCTGTAGAGACCCAGTACTTC. Its protein is CASMLDRAPVETQYF. This sequence joins TRBV12-3 or TRBV12-4 and TRBJ2-5; D is ambiguous. V dropped 7 bases and J dropped 4 bases, with 19 bases sitting between them. The CDR3 spans 15 residues.

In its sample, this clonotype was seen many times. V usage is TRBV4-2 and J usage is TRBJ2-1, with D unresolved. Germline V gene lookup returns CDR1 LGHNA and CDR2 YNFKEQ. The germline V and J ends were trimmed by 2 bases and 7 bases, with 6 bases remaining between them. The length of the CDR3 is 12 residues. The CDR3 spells CASSQNENEQFF. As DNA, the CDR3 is TGTGCCAGCAGCCAAAATGAAAATGAGCAGTTCTTC.

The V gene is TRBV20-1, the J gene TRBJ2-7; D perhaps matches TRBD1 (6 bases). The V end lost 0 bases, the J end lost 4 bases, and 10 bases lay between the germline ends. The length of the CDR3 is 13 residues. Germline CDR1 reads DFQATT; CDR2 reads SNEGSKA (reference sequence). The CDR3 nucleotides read TGCAGTGCTAGAGAGTCAAGGGGGTACGAGCAGTACTTC. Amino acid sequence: CSARESRGYEQYF.

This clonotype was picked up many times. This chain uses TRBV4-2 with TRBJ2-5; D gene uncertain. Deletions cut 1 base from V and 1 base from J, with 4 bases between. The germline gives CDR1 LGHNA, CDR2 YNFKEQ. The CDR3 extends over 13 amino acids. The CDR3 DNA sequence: TGTGCCAGCAGCCAAGGGGGCCAAGAGACCCAGTACTTC. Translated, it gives CASSQGGQETQYF.

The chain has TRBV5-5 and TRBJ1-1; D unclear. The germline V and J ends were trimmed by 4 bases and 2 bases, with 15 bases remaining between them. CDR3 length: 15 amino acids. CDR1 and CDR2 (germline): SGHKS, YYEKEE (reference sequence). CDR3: CASSRQRELNTEAFF. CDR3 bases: TGTGCCAGCAGCCGGCAGAGGGAGTTAAACACTGAAGCTTTCTTT.

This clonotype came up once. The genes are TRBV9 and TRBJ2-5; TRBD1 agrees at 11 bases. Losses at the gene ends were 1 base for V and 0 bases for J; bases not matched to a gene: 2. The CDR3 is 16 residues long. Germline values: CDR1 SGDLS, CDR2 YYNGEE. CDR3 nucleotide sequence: TGTGCCAGCAGCGTACGGGACAGGGGGTACCAAGAGACCCAGTACTTC. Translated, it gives CASSVRDRGYQETQYF.

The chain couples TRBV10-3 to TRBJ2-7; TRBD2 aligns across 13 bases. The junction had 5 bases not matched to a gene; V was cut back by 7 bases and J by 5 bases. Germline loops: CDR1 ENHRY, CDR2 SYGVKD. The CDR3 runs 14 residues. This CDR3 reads CAITPGTSGNEQYF. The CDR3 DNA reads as TGTGCCATCACTCCCGGGACTAGCGGGAACGAGCAGTACTTC.

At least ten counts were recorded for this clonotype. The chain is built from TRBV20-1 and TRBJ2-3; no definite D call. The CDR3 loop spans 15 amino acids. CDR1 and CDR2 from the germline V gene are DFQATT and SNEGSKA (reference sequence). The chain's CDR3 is CSIPGLSARTDTQYF. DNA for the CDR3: TGCAGCATTCCTGGCCTCAGCGCCCGCACAGATACGCAGTATTTT.

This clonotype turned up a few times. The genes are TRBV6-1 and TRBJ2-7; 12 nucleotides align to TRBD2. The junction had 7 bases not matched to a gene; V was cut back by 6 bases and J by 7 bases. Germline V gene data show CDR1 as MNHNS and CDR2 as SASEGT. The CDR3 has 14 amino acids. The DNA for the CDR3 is TGTGCCAGCAGGGTGACTAGCGGGAGTGGGGAGCAGTACTTC. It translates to CASRVTSGSGEQYF.

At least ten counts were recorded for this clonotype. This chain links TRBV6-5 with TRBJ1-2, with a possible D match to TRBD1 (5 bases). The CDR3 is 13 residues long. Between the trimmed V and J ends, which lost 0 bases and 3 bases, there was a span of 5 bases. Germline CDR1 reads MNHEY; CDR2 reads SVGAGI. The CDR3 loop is CASSYSGDYGYTF. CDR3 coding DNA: TGTGCCAGCAGTTACTCAGGGGACTATGGCTACACCTTC.

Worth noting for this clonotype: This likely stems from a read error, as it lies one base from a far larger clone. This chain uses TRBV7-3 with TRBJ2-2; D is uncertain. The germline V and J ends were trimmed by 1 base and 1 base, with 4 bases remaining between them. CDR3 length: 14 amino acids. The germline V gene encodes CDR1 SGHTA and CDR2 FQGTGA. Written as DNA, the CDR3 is TGTGCCAGCAGCTTAAGGGTGAACACCGGGGAGCTGTTTTTT. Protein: CASSLRVNTGELFF.

The CDR3 DNA follows: TGTGCCAGCTCCCGCCAGAACGAGCAGTACTTC. Translated, it gives CASSRQNEQYF. The chain has TRBV12-3 or TRBV12-4 and TRBJ2-7; D is unclear. This CDR3 has 11 residues. The V and J ends lost 8 bases and 5 bases respectively, with 10 bases between them.

The DNA for the CDR3 is TGCAGCGTTGTCTCTGGGTACGAGCAGTACTTC. Its translation is CSVVSGYEQYF. The rearrangement uses TRBV29-1 and TRBJ2-7; D call uncertain. CDR1 and CDR2 (germline): SQVTM, ANQGSEA. Trimming pared 4 bases from V and 4 bases from J, leaving 8 bases between. The CDR3 runs to 11 residues.

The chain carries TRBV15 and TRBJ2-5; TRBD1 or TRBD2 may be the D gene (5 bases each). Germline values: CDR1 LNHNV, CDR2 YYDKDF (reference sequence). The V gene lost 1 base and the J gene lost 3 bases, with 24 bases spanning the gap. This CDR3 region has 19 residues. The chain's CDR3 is CATSRVILTSRGEEETQYF. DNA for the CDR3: TGTGCCACCAGCAGAGTAATACTAACCTCGAGAGGGGAAGAAGAGACCCAGTACTTC.

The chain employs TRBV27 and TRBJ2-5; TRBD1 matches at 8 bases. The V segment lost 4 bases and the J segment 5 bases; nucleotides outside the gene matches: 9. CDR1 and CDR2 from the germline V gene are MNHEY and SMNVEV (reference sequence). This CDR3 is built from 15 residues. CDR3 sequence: CASSSRQGNRETQYF. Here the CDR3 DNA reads TGTGCCAGCAGTTCCCGACAGGGGAACCGCGAGACCCAGTACTTC.

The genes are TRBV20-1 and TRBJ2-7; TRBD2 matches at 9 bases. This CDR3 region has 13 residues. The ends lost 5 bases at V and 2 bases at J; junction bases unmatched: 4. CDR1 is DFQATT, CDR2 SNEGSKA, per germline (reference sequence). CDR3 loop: CSAFSGSTYEQYF. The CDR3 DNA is TGCAGTGCTTTTAGCGGGAGTACCTACGAGCAGTACTTC.

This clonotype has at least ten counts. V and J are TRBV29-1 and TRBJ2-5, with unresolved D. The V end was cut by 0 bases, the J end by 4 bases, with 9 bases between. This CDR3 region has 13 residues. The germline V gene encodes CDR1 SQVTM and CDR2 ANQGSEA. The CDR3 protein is CSVEEISAETQYF. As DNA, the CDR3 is TGCAGCGTTGAAGAGATCTCGGCAGAGACCCAGTACTTC.

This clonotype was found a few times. CDR3 in DNA: TGCAGCGCCGGGGCGGGGTGGCGGGGACACACAGATACGCAGTATTTT. It translates to CSAGAGWRGHTDTQYF. The chain recombines TRBV29-1 with TRBJ2-3, with D possibly being TRBD1 or TRBD2 (6 bases each). Germline V gives CDR1 SQVTM, CDR2 ANQGSEA. Trimming took 7 bases from V and 2 from J, leaving 22 bases between them. This CDR3 has 16 residues.

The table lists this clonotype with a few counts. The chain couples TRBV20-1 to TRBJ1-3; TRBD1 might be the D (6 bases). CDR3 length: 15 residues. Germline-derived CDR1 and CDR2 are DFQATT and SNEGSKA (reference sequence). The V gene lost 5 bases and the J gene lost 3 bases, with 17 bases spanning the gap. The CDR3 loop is CSAFRGGRGGNTIYF. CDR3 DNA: TGCAGTGCTTTCCGGGGGGGGCGCGGTGGAAACACCATATATTTT.

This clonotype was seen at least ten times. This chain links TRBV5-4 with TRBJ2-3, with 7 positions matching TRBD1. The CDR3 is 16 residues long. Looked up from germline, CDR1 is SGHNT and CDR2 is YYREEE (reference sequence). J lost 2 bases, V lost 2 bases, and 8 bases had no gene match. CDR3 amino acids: CASSFDRALNTDTQYF. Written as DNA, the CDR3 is TGTGCCAGCAGCTTTGACAGGGCTCTCAACACAGATACGCAGTATTTT.

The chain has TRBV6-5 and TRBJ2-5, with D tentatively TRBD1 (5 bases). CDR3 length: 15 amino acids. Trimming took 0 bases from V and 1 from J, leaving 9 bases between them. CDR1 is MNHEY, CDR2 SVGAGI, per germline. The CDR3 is CASSYSKGSQETQYF. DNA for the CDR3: TGTGCCAGCAGTTACTCGAAGGGGTCCCAAGAGACCCAGTACTTC.